A selection of T cell receptor beta chains follows, all from one sample in a study of blood T cell repertoires in COVID-19. Sequencing was performed with immunoSEQ multiplex PCR; in TCRdb, only in-frame clones are kept and a portion is missing. Of about 200,000 clones in the sample, roughly 88% were seen once. Sequencing input: peripheral blood. The source is a man in his 60s with acute or convalescent COVID-19. CDR3s include the opening cysteine and the closing phenylalanine or tryptophan. A D gene is named only where the DNA matches it firmly. A row's size may be missing; if present it is once, few, many or a size class.

TRBD1 TRBJ1-6 TRBV19 . CASTPDRENSPLHF TGTGCCAGTACTCCCGACAGGGAAAATTCACCCCTCCACTTT
TRBD2 TRBJ2-5 TRBV7-7 once CASSLGPRAGEETQYF TGTGCTAGCAGCTTGGGACCCCGGGCGGGGGAAGAGACCCAGTACTTC
. TRBJ2-6 TRBV2 . CASSDGSSGANVLTF TGTGCCAGTTCGGACGGGAGCTCTGGGGCCAACGTCCTGACTTTC
TRBD1 TRBJ1-5 TRBV6-5 . CASSSRDSLHGQPQHF TGTGCCAGCAGTTCCCGGGACAGTCTTCACGGTCAGCCCCAGCATTTT
TRBD1 TRBJ1-1 TRBV10-3 . CAISGGQGTTEAFF TGTGCCATCAGTGGTGGACAGGGGACCACTGAAGCTTTCTTT
. TRBJ2-1 TRBV6-2/TRBV6-3 . CASSYSGSGGVGQFF TGTGCCAGCAGTTACTCTGGTAGCGGAGGGGTAGGGCAGTTCTTC
. TRBJ1-1 TRBV27 . CASSSAQIKNTEAFF TGTGCCAGCAGTTCCGCCCAGATCAAAAACACTGAAGCTTTCTTT
. TRBJ2-5 TRBV18 . CASSRDKTKETQYF TGTGCCAGCTCTCGGGACAAGACTAAAGAGACCCAGTACTTC
. TRBJ1-6 TRBV7-2 . CASSLTGSNSPLHF TGTGCCAGCAGCCTAACAGGGAGTAATTCACCCCTCCACTTT
TRBD1 TRBJ1-2 TRBV29-1 . CSVDRQGSYGYTF TGCAGCGTTGATCGACAGGGAAGCTATGGCTACACCTTC
. TRBJ2-1 TRBV28 . CASSGINEQFF TGTGCCAGCAGCGGGATCAATGAGCAGTTCTTC
. TRBJ2-6 TRBV28 once CASANRASGANVLTF TGTGCCAGCGCGAACAGGGCCTCTGGGGCCAACGTCCTGACTTTC
. TRBJ1-4 TRBV19 . CASTQRRGGDEKLFF TGTGCCAGTACCCAACGAAGGGGGGGAGATGAAAAACTGTTTTTT
TRBD2 TRBJ2-7 TRBV7-9 . CASSLVVTSGTYEQYF TGTGCCAGCAGCTTAGTAGTGACTAGCGGGACCTACGAGCAGTACTTC
TRBD1 TRBJ2-4 TRBV18 . CASSSGTGVDIQYF TGTGCCAGCTCATCCGGGACAGGGGTGGACATTCAGTACTTC
. TRBJ2-7 TRBV7-2 . CASSFSGGTSYEQYF TGTGCCAGCAGCTTCTCTGGGGGGACTTCCTACGAGCAGTACTTC
TRBD2 TRBJ2-3 TRBV5-1 . CASRSSGRGTDTQYF TGCGCCAGCAGGTCTAGCGGGAGGGGAACAGATACGCAGTATTTT
TRBD1 TRBJ1-6 TRBV6-5 . CASSLTGDNSPLHF TGTGCCAGCAGTCTGACAGGGGATAATTCACCCCTCCACTTT
. TRBJ2-7 TRBV27 once CASGPGLGRAYEQYF TGTGCCAGCGGGCCGGGACTGGGCCGGGCCTACGAGCAGTACTTC
. TRBJ1-1 TRBV4-2 few CASSPQLRGGSTEAFF TGTGCCAGCAGCCCGCAATTACGGGGCGGGAGCACTGAAGCTTTCTTT
. TRBJ2-1 TRBV7-9 once CASSPQVSLNNEQFF TGTGCCAGCAGCCCTCAAGTGAGCCTAAACAATGAGCAGTTCTTC
TRBD2 TRBJ2-1 TRBV7-9 . CASSLGGAGEEYNEQFF TGTGCCAGCAGCTTAGGGGGAGCGGGAGAGGAGTACAATGAGCAGTTCTTC
. TRBJ1-5 TRBV11-2 few CASSLNTGQPQHF TGTGCCAGCAGCTTAAATACAGGTCAGCCCCAGCATTTT
. TRBJ2-2 TRBV5-1 . CASHPTGEQGTGELFF TGCGCCAGCCACCCTACGGGAGAACAAGGCACCGGGGAGCTGTTTTTT
TRBD1 TRBJ1-1 TRBV5-4 . CASSFDRGGTEAFF TGTGCCAGCAGCTTTGACAGGGGAGGGACTGAAGCTTTCTTT
. TRBJ1-5 TRBV24-1 . CATSDFRGIQHF TGTGCCACCAGTGATTTCCGCGGGATCCAGCATTTT
. TRBJ2-3 TRBV5-1 . CASNPSGPRTDTQYF TGCGCCAGCAACCCCAGCGGGCCGAGGACAGATACGCAGTATTTT
TRBD1 TRBJ1-1 TRBV6-5 . CASSYSGQGRTEAFF TGTGCCAGCAGTTACTCGGGACAGGGGAGGACTGAAGCTTTCTTT
TRBD2 TRBJ2-2 TRBV7-2 . CASSPPGLAGGGGELFF TGTGCCAGCAGCCCTCCGGGACTAGCGGGAGGGGGCGGGGAGCTGTTTTTT
. TRBJ1-5 TRBV15 . CATSRVGGGAGGQPQHF TGTGCCACCAGCAGAGTGGGTGGGGGGGCCGGTGGCCAGCCCCAGCATTTT
. TRBJ2-2 TRBV28 . CASSHPRQTGELFF TGTGCCAGCAGTCACCCAAGACAGACCGGGGAGCTGTTTTTT
TRBD1 TRBJ1-5 TRBV11-2 . CASSIQGLNQPQHF TGTGCCAGCAGCATACAGGGGTTAAATCAGCCCCAGCATTTT
. TRBJ2-3 TRBV11-1 . CASSLDTTDTQYF TGTGCCAGCAGCCTTGACACTACAGATACGCAGTATTTT
TRBD1 TRBJ2-1 TRBV3-1/TRBV3-2 . CASSAGTDYNEQFF TGTGCCAGCAGCGCCGGGACAGACTACAATGAGCAGTTCTTC
TRBD2 TRBJ2-3 TRBV10-1 . CASRLAEASTDTQYF TGCGCCAGCAGACTAGCGGAAGCCAGCACAGATACGCAGTATTTT
TRBD1 TRBJ2-1 TRBV27 . CASSSRQGNNEQFF TGTGCCAGCAGTTCCCGACAGGGAAACAATGAGCAGTTCTTC
TRBD1 TRBJ2-7 TRBV5-1 . CASSLIGTGVDEQYF TGCGCCAGCAGCTTGATTGGGACAGGGGTTGACGAGCAGTACTTC
. TRBJ1-5 TRBV19 once CASSIWDTNQPQHF TGTGCCAGTAGTATTTGGGACACTAATCAGCCCCAGCATTTT
TRBD2 TRBJ2-4 TRBV19 . CASSTSDTGERTSGDKNIQYF TGTGCCAGTAGCACCTCTGATACAGGGGAGAGGACTAGCGGAGACAAAAACATTCAGTACTTC
TRBD2 TRBJ2-1 TRBV5-6 . CASGTSGGSHNEQFF TGTGCCAGCGGGACTAGCGGGGGCTCGCACAATGAGCAGTTCTTC